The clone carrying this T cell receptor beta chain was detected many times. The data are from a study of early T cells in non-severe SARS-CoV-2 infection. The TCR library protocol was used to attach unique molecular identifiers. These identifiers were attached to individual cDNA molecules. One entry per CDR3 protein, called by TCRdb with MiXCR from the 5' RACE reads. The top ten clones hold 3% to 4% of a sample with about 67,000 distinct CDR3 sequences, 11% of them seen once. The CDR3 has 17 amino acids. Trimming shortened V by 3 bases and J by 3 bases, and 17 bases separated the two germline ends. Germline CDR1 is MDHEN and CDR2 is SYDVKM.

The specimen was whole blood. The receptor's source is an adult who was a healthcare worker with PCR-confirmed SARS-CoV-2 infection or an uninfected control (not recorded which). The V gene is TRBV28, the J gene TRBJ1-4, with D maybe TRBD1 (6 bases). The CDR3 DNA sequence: TGTGCCAGCAGTTTGTGGGTAGTCGGACAGCCTAATGAAAAACTGTTTTTT. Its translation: CASSLWVVGQPNEKLFF.